This T cell receptor (beta chain) appears in the sequencing data of a study of shared clonotypes between healthy human individuals. Study information: Serving as donors were two women and three men, whose ages spanned 18 to 49.

The input for sorted-subset replicate PCRs was about 0.2 ug DNA, about 30,000 T cell genomes. TCRdb's table, derived via immunoSEQ multiplex PCR, lists solely in-frame clones and lacks some. The sample contains 550,000 to 850,000 clones, about 74% of which appear only once. Memory CD4+ cells were the fraction left after CD45RA+ naive selection. With respect to this clone: Its cognate antigen is unknown.

Per germline, CDR1 SGHTA and CDR2 FQGNSA. The CDR3 is 14 residues long. The V end was cut by 1 base, the J end by 3 bases, with 10 bases between. Notes on the study in general: Generation probabilities were higher for clonotypes shared across all four sorted-subset donors than for unshared ones.

The TCR originated in a woman aged 25 to 39 in good health. The chain recombines TRBV7-2 with TRBJ2-7; D not certain. The sequenced sample consisted of memory CD4+ T cells sorted from blood. The subset was: CD45RA-negative fraction. The CDR3 here is CASSLDNRRYEQYF. CDR3 DNA sequence: TGTGCCAGCAGCTTAGATAACAGACGCTACGAGCAGTACTTC.